A selection of T cell receptor beta chains follows, all from one sample in a study of blood T cell repertoires in COVID-19. Profiled with immunoSEQ multiplex PCR; TCRdb holds only in-frame clones, not every one. This sample yields approximately 280,000 clones, of which 80% to 95% are seen a single time; 6% to 7% belongs to the top ten. The sample comprised peripheral blood. The receptors here all came from a woman in her 30s with COVID-19, enrolled during active disease. Both conserved end residues are part of each CDR3. A D gene is named only where the DNA matches it firmly. A row's size may be missing; if present it is once, few, many or a size class.

d_call	clone_size	v_call	j_call	cdr3_nt	cdr3_aa
NA	NA	TRBV5-5	TRBJ2-5	TGTGCCAGCAGCTTGGCTTGGGGGCAGGGAGGGGAGACCCAGTACTTC	CASSLAWGQGGETQYF
NA	NA	TRBV23-1	TRBJ2-2	TGCGCCAGCAGTCACCAAGGGGCTTACACCGGGGAGCTGTTTTTT	CASSHQGAYTGELFF
TRBD2	NA	TRBV9	TRBJ2-3	TGTGCCAGCAGCGTTACTAGCGGGAGCACAGATACGCAGTATTTT	CASSVTSGSTDTQYF
TRBD1	once	TRBV7-2	TRBJ1-2	TGTGCCAGCAGCTTGGGACAGTATCATGGCTACACCTTC	CASSLGQYHGYTF
NA	NA	TRBV3-1/TRBV3-2	TRBJ2-7	TGTGCCAGCAGCCATCAGTACGAGCAGTACTTC	CASSHQYEQYF
NA	NA	TRBV15	TRBJ2-1	TGTGCCACCAGCAGAGATAGCCCCGGAAGCTCCTACAATGAGCAGTTCTTC	CATSRDSPGSSYNEQFF
TRBD1	NA	TRBV6-6	TRBJ2-7	TGTGCCAGCAGTAGGGGGCTTTCCTACGAGCAGTACTTC	CASSRGLSYEQYF
TRBD1	NA	TRBV27	TRBJ2-3	TGTGCCAGCAGTCCCGGGACAGGGGGCTTCACAGATACGCAGTATTTT	CASSPGTGGFTDTQYF
NA	NA	TRBV21-1	TRBJ2-1	TGTGCCAGCAGAGGGAGGACAGGGGGTTCAAGTGAGCAGTTCTTC	CASRGRTGGSSEQFF
NA	NA	TRBV28	TRBJ1-3	TGTGCCAGCAGTTTTATAAACTCTGGAAACACCATATATTTT	CASSFINSGNTIYF
NA	NA	TRBV29-1	TRBJ2-7	TGCAGCGGCTCGGTGGGGGGCTACGAGCAGTACTTC	CSGSVGGYEQYF
NA	NA	TRBV7-9	TRBJ1-6	TGTGGCGTGAGGAGCTCCTATAATTCACCCCTCCACTTT	CGVRSSYNSPLHF
TRBD1	once	TRBV5-1	TRBJ2-2	TGCGCCAGCAGCTTGTTGGGACAGGACACCGGGGAGCTGTTTTTT	CASSLLGQDTGELFF
TRBD1	NA	TRBV2	TRBJ1-5	TGTGCCAGTACAGGGGAGAGGAATCAGCCCCAGCATTTT	CASTGERNQPQHF
NA	NA	TRBV9	TRBJ1-1	TGTGCCAGCAGCGTATCCCCGGGAATGAACACTGAAGCTTTCTTT	CASSVSPGMNTEAFF
NA	NA	TRBV5-1	TRBJ2-7	TGCGCCAGCAGCCCACGGGCAGGGCCCTACGAGCAGTACTTC	CASSPRAGPYEQYF
NA	NA	TRBV5-1	TRBJ2-1	TGCGCCAGCTTATCCCCAAGCGGCAATGAGCAGTTCTTC	CASLSPSGNEQFF
TRBD2	NA	TRBV10-3	TRBJ2-3	TGTGCCATAAGACTTAGCGGGAGAATTACAGATACGCAGTATTTT	CAIRLSGRITDTQYF
TRBD1	NA	TRBV6-4	TRBJ1-2	TGTGCCAGCAGTGCAACAGGGGAGTATGGCTACACCTTC	CASSATGEYGYTF
NA	NA	TRBV6-5	TRBJ1-4	TGTGCCAGCAGTCTTATGGCGACAGCTAATGAAAAACTGTTTTTT	CASSLMATANEKLFF
TRBD1	NA	TRBV18	TRBJ2-5	TGTGCCAGCTCACCACGCGCAGGGGGTGAAGAGACCCAGTACTTC	CASSPRAGGEETQYF
NA	NA	TRBV5-6	TRBJ1-2	TGTGCCAGCAGCTTGGTGTCGGGTAGGGGCGTGGGCGGCTACACCTTC	CASSLVSGRGVGGYTF
TRBD2	NA	TRBV7-9	TRBJ2-3	TGTGCCAGCAGCTGGGGACTAGCGGGAGTTTCAGATACGCAGTATTTT	CASSWGLAGVSDTQYF
TRBD2	NA	TRBV10-3	TRBJ2-3	TGTGCCATCAGTGAGTCGGGGCGGGAGCACAATACGCAGTATTTT	CAISESGREHNTQYF
TRBD1	NA	TRBV9	TRBJ2-1	TGTGCCAGCAGCGCAGGGGGTGGGAATTGGAATGAGCAGTTCTTC	CASSAGGGNWNEQFF
TRBD1	NA	TRBV7-9	TRBJ1-4	TGTGCCAGCAGTCAACAGGGGGAAGGACTGTTTTTT	CASSQQGEGLFF
NA	NA	TRBV4-1	TRBJ2-3	TGCGCCAGCAGCCAAGGCAGGACTAGCACAGATACGCAGTATTTT	CASSQGRTSTDTQYF
TRBD2	NA	TRBV28	TRBJ2-1	TGTGCCAGCAGTTTGGGGAGCGGGAGGGCCAGGGAGCAGTTCTTC	CASSLGSGRAREQFF
NA	NA	TRBV12-3/TRBV12-4	TRBJ1-2	TGTGCCAGCAGCACCCCGCCTCGGGGCTACACCTTC	CASSTPPRGYTF
NA	once	TRBV27	TRBJ1-1	TGTGCCAGCAAGGGGTCCAGGGAAGACGCTTTCTTT	CASKGSREDAFF
NA	NA	TRBV11-3	TRBJ2-5	TGTGCCAGCAGCTTGGGGGGAAACGGCCAAGAGACCCAGTACTTC	CASSLGGNGQETQYF
TRBD2	NA	TRBV3-1/TRBV3-2	TRBJ2-3	TGTGCCAGCAGCCCGGGACTAGCGGGAGGCGGCACTGATACGCAGTATTTT	CASSPGLAGGGTDTQYF
NA	NA	TRBV15	TRBJ1-2	TGTGCCACCAGCAGACAGGCTAACTATGGCTACACCTTC	CATSRQANYGYTF
NA	NA	TRBV30	TRBJ2-7	TGTGCCTGGACTAAGGGACTCGTCTACGAGCAGTACTTC	CAWTKGLVYEQYF
NA	NA	TRBV19	TRBJ2-2	TGTGCCAGTAGTCTTAACAGGGCGCGGGAGCTGTTTTTT	CASSLNRARELFF
NA	NA	TRBV5-4	TRBJ2-5	TGTGCCACGGGTTGGTCAGAGACCCAGTACTTC	CATGWSETQYF
NA	NA	TRBV28	TRBJ1-1	TGTGCCAGCAGACGACAGCTTACCTTTGAAGCTTTCTTT	CASRRQLTFEAFF
TRBD2	NA	TRBV11-2	TRBJ2-5	TGTGCCAGCAGCTTAGTTGGCGGGAGGGCCTGGGAGACCCAGTACTTC	CASSLVGGRAWETQYF
NA	NA	TRBV20-1	TRBJ1-2	TGCAGTGCTAGTGTCAGGGCCGTCTATGGCTACACCTTC	CSASVRAVYGYTF
NA	NA	TRBV28	TRBJ1-2	TGTGCCAGCAGTTTACGAGGCTATGGCTACACCTTC	CASSLRGYGYTF
NA	NA	TRBV18	TRBJ2-1	TGTGCCAGCTCACCAATAACCTACAATGAGCAGTTCTTC	CASSPITYNEQFF
TRBD2	few	TRBV5-6	TRBJ2-7	TGTGCCAGCAGCCCAATGCTGGGACTAGCGGGAGGGACGACCTACGAGCAGTACTTC	CASSPMLGLAGGTTYEQYF
TRBD1	few	TRBV6-2/TRBV6-3	TRBJ1-1	TGTGCCAGCAGTTTGACAGGGGGCTACACTGAAGCTTTCTTT	CASSLTGGYTEAFF
NA	NA	TRBV30	TRBJ1-2	TGTGCCTGGATCTTAAGAGTGGCGGGGGCGCGGGGGTATGGCTACACCTTC	CAWILRVAGARGYGYTF
TRBD1	NA	TRBV6-5	TRBJ2-7	TGTGCCAGCAGCGACAGGGGGCGATCCGAGCAGTACTTC	CASSDRGRSEQYF
TRBD2	few	TRBV2	TRBJ2-3	TGTGCCAGCAGTGAGGACGATAGCGGGAGCGGGGGCACAGATACGCAGTATTTT	CASSEDDSGSGGTDTQYF
TRBD1	NA	TRBV28	TRBJ2-7	TGTGCCAGCAGTTGGGACAGGGTATCCTACGAGCAGTACTTC	CASSWDRVSYEQYF
NA	NA	TRBV27	TRBJ2-7	TGTGCCAGCAGTCCGCAGACAGGCTCCTACGAGCAGTACTTC	CASSPQTGSYEQYF
NA	NA	TRBV9	TRBJ1-2	TGTGCCAGCAGCGTAGACACGCAGAACTATGGCTACACCTTC	CASSVDTQNYGYTF